The present T cell receptor beta chain was sequenced within a study of cytomegalovirus exposure and HLA in healthy donors. After removal of 3 bases from V and 13 bases from J, the junction contained 10 bases not matched to a gene. CDR1 is SGHRS and CDR2 is YFSETQ in the germline V gene. This CDR3 spans 13 amino acids. The PCR made use of 60 Vbeta and 13 Jbeta primers. Using immunoSEQ multiplex PCR, the repertoire was profiled, and TCRdb retains in-frame clones only, with some absent. The sample has some 130,000 clones; around 73% are singletons. The TCR sequence derives from a human donor in good health. The V gene is TRBV5-1, the J gene TRBJ2-1; 7 bases line up with TRBD2. The sample was PBMCs. CDR3 in amino acids: CASSSPGREVQFF. In DNA form, the CDR3 reads TGCGCCAGCAGCTCCCCTGGGAGGGAGGTTCAGTTCTTC.